These 26 T cell receptor beta chains share one sample of origin, sequenced in a study of breast tumors, draining lymph nodes, adjacent tissues. The lymph nodes were axillary draining lymph nodes from breast cancer patients. TCRdb called the multiplex PCR reads again in MiXCR, with one record for every CDR3 protein. The sample carries 140,000 to 150,000 distinct CDR3 sequences, 32% recorded once. The specimen sequenced was axillary lymph node tissue. These receptors were collected from a female donor with breast cancer. Some clones in this sample may be carry-over from other donors' samples.

The sample holds many counts of this clonotype. The gene calls are TRBV24-1 and TRBJ1-4; the match to TRBD1 covers 8 bases. Trimming at V came to 0 bases and at J to 0 bases, leaving 8 bases not matched to a gene. Looked up from germline, CDR1 is KGHDR and CDR2 is SFDVKD. The CDR3 length is 19 residues. The CDR3 DNA sequence: TGTGCCACCAGTGATTTGCCACAGGGGGTAGTTGCAACTAATGAAAAACTGTTTTTT. This translates into CATSDLPQGVVATNEKLFF.

This clonotype was recorded at least ten times. The chain couples TRBV18 to TRBJ2-7; tentatively, D is TRBD1 (6 bases). V lost 5 bases, J lost 6 bases, and 20 bases lay in between. CDR1 KGHSH and CDR2 LQKENI come from the germline V gene. The CDR3 consists of 15 residues. CDR3 region: CASSSATGLVFEQYF. The DNA of the CDR3 is TGTGCCAGCTCATCGGCAACAGGGTTGGTATTCGAGCAGTACTTC. The variable domain in full, completed from reference TRBV18 and TRBJ2-7, reads NAGVMQNPRHLVRRRGQEARLRCSPMKGHSHVYWYRQLPEEGLKFMVYLQKENIIDESGMPKERFSAEFPKEGPSILRIQQVVRGDSAAYFCASSSATGLVFEQYFGPGTRLTVT.

This clonotype was seen ten or more times. V and J are TRBV9 and TRBJ2-3, with TRBD1 matching over 8 bases. Germline V gene lookup returns CDR1 SGDLS and CDR2 YYNGEE. The CDR3 runs 15 residues. V lost 4 bases, J lost 3 bases, and 7 bases stayed unmatched. CDR3 region: CASSRDRYRTDTQYF. The CDR3 nucleotides read TGTGCCAGCAGCCGGGACAGGTATCGGACAGATACGCAGTATTTT.

The chain employs TRBV9 and TRBJ1-2, with 9 bases lining up with TRBD1. Germline values: CDR1 SGDLS, CDR2 YYNGEE. With 4 bases clipped from V and 3 bases from J, the junction kept 7 bases outside the gene matches. The CDR3 has 15 residues. For the CDR3, the DNA is TGTGCCAGCAGCTACGACAGGGGGAAGGACTATGGCTACACCTTC. It translates to CASSYDRGKDYGYTF. Variable domain in full (rest from reference TRBV9 and TRBJ1-2): DSGVTQTPKHLITATGQRVTLRCSPRSGDLSVYWYQQSLDQGLQFLIQYYNGEERAKGNILERFSAQQFPDLHSELNLSSLELGDSALYFCASSYDRGKDYGYTFGSGTRLTVV.

The table lists this clonotype with a few counts. A much larger clone lies a single base off, so this may be a read error. This sequence joins TRBV7-2 and TRBJ1-2; tentatively, D is TRBD1 (5 bases). CDR1 and CDR2 (germline): SGHTA, FQGNSA. The CDR3 runs to 16 residues. The CDR3 DNA reads as TGTGCCAGCAGCTTAGGCCCCCAGGGCCAAAACTATGGCCACACCTTC. Amino acids: CASSLGPQGQNYGHTF.

Note on this clonotype: Germline is not matched at one junction end, which may reflect a read error. The chain carries TRBV20-1 and TRBJ2-5; D is ambiguous. Per the germline V gene, CDR1 is DFQATT and CDR2 is SNEGSKA (reference sequence). This CDR3 is 14 amino acids long. CDR3: CSARVRLGQEAQYF. DNA of the CDR3: TGCAGCGCTAGAGTCCGCTTAGGCCAAGAGGCCCAGTACTTC.

Only a few counts were recorded for this clonotype. A single base separates this from a much larger clone, so it may be a read error. Because the CDR3 is missing its conserved closing phenylalanine or tryptophan, this is likely a read error. For the CDR3, the DNA is TGTGCCAGTAGTATAGAAACAGGGGGGTTTGGGGAGACCCAGTACTCC. Residues: CASSIETGGFGETQYS. The rearrangement links TRBV19 to TRBJ2-5; 8 nucleotides align to TRBD1. The trim removed 0 bases at V and 5 bases at J, leaving 8 bases unmatched. The CDR3 is made up of 16 amino acids. Germline V lookup: CDR1 LNHDA, CDR2 SQIVND (reference sequence).

As regards this clonotype: With a much larger clone just one base away, this may be a read error. The chain combines TRBV28 with TRBJ1-2; the match to TRBD1 covers 7 bases. The V gene's germline CDR1 is MDHEN and CDR2 SYDVKM. This CDR3 region has 14 residues. DNA for the CDR3: TGTGCCAGCAGTTTAAACGAGGGGCTAGGGGGCTACGCCTTC. It is translated as CASSLNEGLGGYAF.

As concerns this clonotype: The junction does not match germline at one end; this may be a read error. This rearrangement joins TRBV7-2 to TRBJ2-5, with 7 bases identical to TRBD2. Germline loops: CDR1 SGHTA, CDR2 FQGNSA. The CDR3 loop spans 15 amino acids. The CDR3 DNA is TGTGCCGGCAACCCTCAAGGGGACTACTTGGAGACCCAGCACTTC. Protein: CAGNPQGDYLETQHF.

This clonotype was picked up one time. The chain joins TRBV14 to TRBJ2-7; 7 bases fit TRBD1. The CDR3 spans 15 residues. The V gene's germline CDR1 is SGHDN and CDR2 FVKESK. Germline trimming cut 0 bases from V and 4 bases from J; bases unmatched to any gene: 6. CDR3 in DNA: TGTGCCAGCAGCCAAGATGGGACAGCGACATACGAGCAGTACGTC. Translating gives CASSQDGTATYEQYV.

This clonotype was counted many times. The chain employs TRBV29-1 and TRBJ1-5; no clear D gene. This CDR3 is 12 amino acids long. In germline, CDR1 is SQVTM, CDR2 ANQGSEA. V dropped 5 bases and J dropped 4 bases, with 9 bases sitting between them. CDR3 sequence (DNA): TGCAGCGTTTCGACGGAAAATCAGCCCCAGCATTTT. Protein sequence: CSVSTENQPQHF. The variable domain in full, completed from reference TRBV29-1 and TRBJ1-5, reads SAVISQKPSRDICQRGTSLTIQCQVDSQVTMMFWYRQQPGQSLTLIATANQGSEATYESGFVIDKFPISRPNLTFSTLTVSNMSPEDSSIYLCSVSTENQPQHFGDGTRLSIL.

With respect to this clonotype: This could be a read error, since a much larger clone is one nucleotide away. The chain links TRBV3-1 to TRBJ2-5, with a weak D call TRBD2 (7 bases). This CDR3 region has 14 residues. V shed 0 bases and J shed 7 bases, with 12 bases lying between them. Germline loops: CDR1 LGHDT, CDR2 YNNKEL (reference sequence). The CDR3 sequence is CASSQDVGGGTQYF. Here the CDR3 DNA reads TGTGCCAGCAGCCAAGATGTGGGAGGGGGGACCCAGTACTTC.

At least ten counts were recorded for this clonotype. The chain joins TRBV7-2 to TRBJ1-6, with 11 bases aligning to TRBD1. V lost 6 bases to trimming and J lost 9 bases; unmatched junction nucleotides: 4. This CDR3 contains 14 residues. Germline assignment: CDR1 SGHTA and CDR2 FQGNSA. The CDR3 here is CASRTGTGGSPLHF. CDR3 bases: TGTGCCAGCAGGACCGGGACAGGGGGTTCACCCCTCCACTTT.

This chain connects TRBV24-1 to TRBJ2-2, with D perhaps matching TRBD1 (5 bases). In germline, CDR1 is KGHDR, CDR2 SFDVKD. The V end lost 3 bases, the J end lost 9 bases, and 13 bases lay between the germline ends. The CDR3 sequence is 14 residues long. CDR3 sequence reads: CATSDQNPDRELFF. CDR3 nucleotides: TGTGCCACCAGTGATCAGAACCCGGACAGGGAGCTGTTTTTT.

In DNA, the CDR3 is TGTGCCAGCATACAGAACACTGAAGCTTTCTTT. Its translation: CASIQNTEAFF. The chain uses TRBV13 and TRBJ1-1; D is unresolved. In germline, CDR1 is PRHDT, CDR2 FYEKMQ (reference sequence). The CDR3 runs 11 residues. The V end lost 7 bases, the J end lost 1 base, and 4 bases lay between the germline ends.

This clonotype was seen at least ten times. V and J are TRBV20-1 and TRBJ1-2, with 8 bases matching TRBD1. The CDR3 extends over 12 amino acids. CDR1 is DFQATT and CDR2 is SNEGSKA in the germline V gene (reference sequence). V lost 8 bases to trimming and J lost 3 bases; unmatched junction nucleotides: 5. Here the CDR3 reads CSRQGQDYGYTF. The CDR3, as DNA: TGCAGTAGACAGGGACAGGACTATGGCTACACCTTC.

This clonotype has just a few counts. Written as DNA, the CDR3 is TGTGCCAGCAGTCACACAGGGAACACTGAAGCTTTCTTT. Translation: CASSHTGNTEAFF. The V call is TRBV6-6, the J call TRBJ1-1; tentative D call: TRBD1 (5 bases). Germline loops: CDR1 MNHNY, CDR2 SVGAGI (reference sequence). Trimming shortened V by 5 bases and J by 1 base, and 8 bases separated the two germline ends. The CDR3 sequence is 13 residues long.

This clonotype was observed at least ten times. This chain joins TRBV18 and TRBJ1-6; 7 nucleotides match TRBD1. V was pared by 6 bases and J by 7 bases, with 24 bases of the junction left unmatched. Germline V gives CDR1 KGHSH, CDR2 LQKENI. The CDR3 is 20 amino acids. CDR3: CASSPARQGSSRKPNSPLHF. The CDR3 region has the DNA TGTGCCAGCTCGCCTGCACGACAGGGAAGTTCCCGAAAACCCAATTCACCCCTCCACTTT.

This clonotype was found many times. The chain is built from TRBV6-6 and TRBJ2-7, with TRBD1 as a possible D gene (5 bases). The CDR3 contains 14 residues. With 5 bases removed from V and 4 bases from J, the gap between germline ends came to 15 bases. From germline, CDR1 is MNHNY and CDR2 SVGAGI (reference sequence). Here the CDR3 reads CASSDLTVPYEQYV. The CDR3 DNA follows: TGTGCCAGCAGTGATCTGACAGTTCCTTACGAGCAGTACGTC.

For this clonotype: A junction end diverges from the germline sequence, so it may reflect a read error. The chain joins TRBV7-2 to TRBJ2-3; perhaps TRBD1 as D (5 bases). This CDR3 spans 13 amino acids. Per germline, CDR1 SGHTA and CDR2 FQGNSA. The CDR3 is CASSLEGIDTQCF. The CDR3 DNA reads as TGTGCCAGCAGCTTAGAGGGGATCGATACGCAGTGCTTT.

This clonotype was seen ten or more times. The chain joins TRBV27 to TRBJ2-7; 7 bases fit TRBD1. The CDR3 is 15 residues long. Germline CDR1 is MNHEY and CDR2 is SMNVEV (reference sequence). V trimming: 3 bases; J trimming: 1 base; junction bases outside the gene matches: 6. In DNA form, the CDR3 reads TGTGCCAGCAGTTTGAAGGGACAGCCTTCCTACGAGCAGTACTTC. Its translation: CASSLKGQPSYEQYF.

At least ten counts were recorded for this clonotype. Here the CDR3 DNA reads TGCGCCAGCAGCTCGGACGGGTGGGGTGAAAAACTGTTTTTT. This translates into CASSSDGWGEKLFF. The chain recombines TRBV5-1 with TRBJ1-4; no reliable D call. CDR3 length: 14 amino acids. V lost 3 bases and J lost 7, with 13 bases in between. Germline V gene sequence: CDR1 SGHRS, CDR2 YFSETQ.

This clonotype came up once. A read error may be the cause here, since a much bigger clone is one base away. This chain joins TRBV20-1 and TRBJ2-7; weak D call: TRBD2 (5 bases). Trimming cost V 0 bases and J 1 base, with 13 bases left between them. Germline CDR1 is DFQATT and CDR2 is SNEGSKA (reference sequence). This CDR3 is built from 15 residues. The CDR3 spells CSARDSTGISYEQYV. In nucleotides, the CDR3 is TGCAGTGCTAGAGACTCGACCGGGATATCCTACGAGCAGTACGTC.

This chain connects TRBV19 to TRBJ2-5, with D possibly TRBD2 on 6 matching bases. The germline gives CDR1 LNHDA, CDR2 SQIVND (reference sequence). V shed 3 bases and J shed 9 bases, with 20 bases lying between them. There are 15 residues in the CDR3. CDR3 bases: TGTGCCAGTAGTATGAGAAGACTAGGGCAAGGGGCCCAGTACTTC. It encodes CASSMRRLGQGAQYF.

This chain links TRBV28 with TRBJ1-2, with 9 nucleotides matching TRBD1. Germline V gene sequence: CDR1 MDHEN, CDR2 SYDVKM. Unmatched junction bases numbered 9, after V lost 2 bases and J lost 8 bases. CDR3 length: 15 amino acids. The CDR3 DNA is TGTGCCAGCAGTTTACCCCTAGGACAGGGGAGGGGCTACACCTTC. This translates into CASSLPLGQGRGYTF.

This clonotype was counted many times. The chain uses TRBV6-5 and TRBJ2-1, with 8 bases aligning to TRBD2. The germline V gene encodes CDR1 MNHEY and CDR2 SVGAGI. The junction had 7 bases not matched to a gene; V was cut back by 4 bases and J by 8 bases. This CDR3 is built from 14 residues. Written as DNA, the CDR3 is TGTGCCAGCAGTTTAACGGGGGGGATCGATGAGCAGTTCTTC. Its protein product is CASSLTGGIDEQFF.